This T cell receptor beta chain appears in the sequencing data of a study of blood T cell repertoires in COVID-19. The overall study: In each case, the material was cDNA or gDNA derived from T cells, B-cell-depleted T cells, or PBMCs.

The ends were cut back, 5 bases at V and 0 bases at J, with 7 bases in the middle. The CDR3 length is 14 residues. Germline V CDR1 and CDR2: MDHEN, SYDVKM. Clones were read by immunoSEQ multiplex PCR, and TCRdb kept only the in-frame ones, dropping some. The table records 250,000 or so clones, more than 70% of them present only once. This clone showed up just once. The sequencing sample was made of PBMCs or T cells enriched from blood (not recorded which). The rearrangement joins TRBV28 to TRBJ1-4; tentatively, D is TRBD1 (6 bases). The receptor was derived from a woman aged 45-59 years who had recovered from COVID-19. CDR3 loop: CASSPGATNEKLFF. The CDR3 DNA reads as TGTGCCAGCAGTCCAGGGGCAACTAATGAAAAACTGTTTTTT.